The clone carrying this T cell receptor beta chain was picked up one time. Its antigen is unidentified. This PCR relied on a set of 60 Vbeta primers and 13 Jbeta primers. Authors' data handling: Per a later analysis, the number of unique TCR beta chains was some 82 million, of which 8.5 million to 11 million were shared. Method: immunoSEQ multiplex PCR; TCRdb's copy keeps in-frame clones and lacks some. V, J and clone size reflect that table, while D and trimming were determined from the DNA. The repertoire holds some 180,000 clones, around three quarters seen once, with less than 2% in the top ten. This record belongs to a study of cytomegalovirus exposure and HLA in healthy donors. Study in general: Among the roughly 400 donors who were genotyped, over 70% fell in the genetic ancestry cluster that is associated with self-reported Caucasian donors. Study outcomes and limitations: Per published reports, the classifier diagnosed cytomegalovirus status with high specificity and sensitivity. In a later analysis, TCR beta V- and J-gene trimming was associated with a missense DCLRE1C variant.

This CDR3 is built from 19 residues. The germline CDR1 and CDR2 sequences are MNHNS and SASEGT. Losses at the gene ends were 0 bases for V and 0 bases for J; bases not matched to a gene: 11. Sequencing was performed on PBMCs. The clonotype comes from a man aged 30 to 39 in good health and CMV-seronegative. The genes are TRBV6-1 and TRBJ2-1; 7 bases are shared with TRBD2. CDR3 in amino acids: CASSEARWGLPNSYNEQFF. DNA of the CDR3: TGTGCCAGCAGTGAAGCTCGCTGGGGACTACCTAACTCCTACAATGAGCAGTTCTTC.